The 3 T cell receptor beta chains reported below all come from one sample, sequenced in a study of early T cells in non-severe SARS-CoV-2 infection. MiXCR, applied by TCRdb to the 5' RACE reads, yields one record per CDR3 protein. The sample records 50,000 to 80,000 distinct CDR3 sequences, around 4.9% being singletons. The sequencing sample was made of whole blood. These receptors all come from an adult who was a healthcare worker with PCR-confirmed SARS-CoV-2 infection or an uninfected control (not recorded which).

The chain employs TRBV20-1 and TRBJ2-7; no clear D gene. The germline gives CDR1 DFQATT, CDR2 SNEGSKA (reference sequence). This CDR3 region has 12 residues. The V end was cut by 1 base, the J end by 0 bases, with 4 bases between. The CDR3 region has the DNA TGCAGTGCTAGAGCAGTCTCCTACGAGCAGTACTTC. This gives the protein CSARAVSYEQYF.

This clonotype was observed a few times. The genes are TRBV27 and TRBJ1-4; D remains unclear. CDR3 length: 13 amino acids. Per germline, CDR1 MNHEY and CDR2 SMNVEV (reference sequence). With 5 bases removed from V and 8 bases from J, the gap between germline ends came to 12 bases. CDR3 coding DNA: TGTGCCAGCAGTCCCCTTCCGAGGGAAAAACTGTTTTTT. This translates into CASSPLPREKLFF.

The J gene is TRBJ2-7, the V gene TRBV20-1; D unresolved. The CDR3 is 13 residues long. Germline loops: CDR1 DFQATT, CDR2 SNEGSKA (reference sequence). V lost 5 bases and J 4 bases, leaving 15 bases between the germline ends. The CDR3 region is CSASYPPTYEQYF. The CDR3 DNA reads as TGCAGTGCTTCCTATCCCCCCACTTACGAGCAGTACTTC.